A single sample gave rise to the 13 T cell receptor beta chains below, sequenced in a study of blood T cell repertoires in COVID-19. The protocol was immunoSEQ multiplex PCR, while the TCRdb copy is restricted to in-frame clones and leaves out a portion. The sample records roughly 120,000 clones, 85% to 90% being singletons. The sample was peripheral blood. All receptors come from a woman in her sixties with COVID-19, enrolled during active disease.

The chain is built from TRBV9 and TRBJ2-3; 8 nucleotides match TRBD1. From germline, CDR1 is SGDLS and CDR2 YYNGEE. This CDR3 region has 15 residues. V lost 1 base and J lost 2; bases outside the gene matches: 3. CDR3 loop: CASSVRTGSTDTQYF. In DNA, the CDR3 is TGTGCCAGCAGCGTAAGGACAGGGTCCACAGATACGCAGTATTTT.

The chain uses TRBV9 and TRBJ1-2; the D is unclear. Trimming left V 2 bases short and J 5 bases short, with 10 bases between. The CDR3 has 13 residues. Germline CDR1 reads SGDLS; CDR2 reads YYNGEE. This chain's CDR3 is CASSVYGEYGYTF. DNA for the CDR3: TGTGCCAGCAGCGTCTACGGGGAGTATGGCTACACCTTC. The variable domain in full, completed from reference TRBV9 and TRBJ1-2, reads DSGVTQTPKHLITATGQRVTLRCSPRSGDLSVYWYQQSLDQGLQFLIQYYNGEERAKGNILERFSAQQFPDLHSELNLSSLELGDSALYFCASSVYGEYGYTFGSGTRLTVV.

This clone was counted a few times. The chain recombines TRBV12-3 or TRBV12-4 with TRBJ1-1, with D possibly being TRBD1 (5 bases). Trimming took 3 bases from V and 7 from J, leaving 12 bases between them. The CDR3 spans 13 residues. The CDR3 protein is CASSLQGGDEAFF. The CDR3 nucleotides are TGTGCCAGCAGTTTGCAGGGAGGGGATGAAGCTTTCTTT.

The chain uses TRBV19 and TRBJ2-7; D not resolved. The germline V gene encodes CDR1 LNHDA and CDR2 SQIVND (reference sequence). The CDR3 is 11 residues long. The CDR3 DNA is TGTGCGACGAGCGCTGCCTACGAGCAGTACTTC. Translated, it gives CATSAAYEQYF.

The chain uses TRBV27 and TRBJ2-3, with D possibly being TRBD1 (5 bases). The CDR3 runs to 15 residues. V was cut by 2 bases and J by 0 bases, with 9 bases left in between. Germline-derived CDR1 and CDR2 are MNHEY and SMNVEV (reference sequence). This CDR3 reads CASSLLGDSTDTQYF. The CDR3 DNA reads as TGTGCCAGCAGTTTACTAGGGGATAGCACAGATACGCAGTATTTT.

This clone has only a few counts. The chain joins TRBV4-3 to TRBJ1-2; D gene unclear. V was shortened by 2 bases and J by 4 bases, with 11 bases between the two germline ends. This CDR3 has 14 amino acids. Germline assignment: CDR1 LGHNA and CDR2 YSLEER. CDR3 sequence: CASSQKVAAYGYTF. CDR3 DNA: TGCGCCAGCAGCCAAAAAGTTGCGGCCTATGGCTACACCTTC.

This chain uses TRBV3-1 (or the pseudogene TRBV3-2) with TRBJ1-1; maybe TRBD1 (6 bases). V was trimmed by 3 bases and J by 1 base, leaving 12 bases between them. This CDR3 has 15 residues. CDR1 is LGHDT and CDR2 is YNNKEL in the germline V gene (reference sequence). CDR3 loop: CASSQTQGWNTEAFF. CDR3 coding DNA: TGTGCCAGCAGCCAGACCCAGGGGTGGAACACTGAAGCTTTCTTT.

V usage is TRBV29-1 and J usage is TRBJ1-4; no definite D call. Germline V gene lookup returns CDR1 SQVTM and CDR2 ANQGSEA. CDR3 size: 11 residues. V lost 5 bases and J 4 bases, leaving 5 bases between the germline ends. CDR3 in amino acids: CSVRVNEKLFF. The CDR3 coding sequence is TGCAGCGTTCGTGTTAATGAAAAACTGTTTTTT.

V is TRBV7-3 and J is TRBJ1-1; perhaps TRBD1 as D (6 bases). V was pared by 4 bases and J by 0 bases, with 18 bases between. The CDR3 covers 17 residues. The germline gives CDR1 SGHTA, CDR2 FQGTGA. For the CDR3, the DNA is TGTGCCAGCAGCTCCGGAGCGGGAGGACAGTTGAACACTGAAGCTTTCTTT. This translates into CASSSGAGGQLNTEAFF.

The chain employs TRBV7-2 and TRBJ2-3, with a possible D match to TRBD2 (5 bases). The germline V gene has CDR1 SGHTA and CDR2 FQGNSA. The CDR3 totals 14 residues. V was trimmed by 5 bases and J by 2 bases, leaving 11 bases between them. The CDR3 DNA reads TGTGCCAGCAGCCCCGGACTGCACACAGATACGCAGTATTTT. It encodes CASSPGLHTDTQYF.

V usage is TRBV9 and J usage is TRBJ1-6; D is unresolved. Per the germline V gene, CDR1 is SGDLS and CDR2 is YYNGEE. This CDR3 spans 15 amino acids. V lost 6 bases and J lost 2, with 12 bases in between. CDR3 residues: CASTPTITYNSPLHF. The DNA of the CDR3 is TGTGCCAGCACCCCAACTATAACCTATAATTCACCCCTCCACTTT. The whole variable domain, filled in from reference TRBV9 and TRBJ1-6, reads DSGVTQTPKHLITATGQRVTLRCSPRSGDLSVYWYQQSLDQGLQFLIQYYNGEERAKGNILERFSAQQFPDLHSELNLSSLELGDSALYFCASTPTITYNSPLHFGNGTRLTVT.

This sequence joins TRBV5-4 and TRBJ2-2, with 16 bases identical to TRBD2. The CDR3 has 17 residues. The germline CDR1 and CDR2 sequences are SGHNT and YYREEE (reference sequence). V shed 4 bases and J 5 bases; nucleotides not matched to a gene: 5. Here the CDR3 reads CASSAGLAGGRTGELFF. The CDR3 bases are TGTGCCAGCAGCGCGGGACTAGCGGGGGGGCGTACCGGGGAGCTGTTTTTT.

CDR3 protein: CASSAGTGPLNTIYF. The CDR3 DNA sequence: TGTGCCAGCAGTGCCGGGACAGGGCCTCTAAACACCATATATTTT. The rearrangement joins TRBV2 to TRBJ1-3; 9 bases are a match to TRBD1. This CDR3 spans 15 amino acids. The junction had 7 bases not matched to a gene; V was cut back by 4 bases and J by 6 bases. Germline-derived CDR1 and CDR2 are SNHLY and FYNNEI.